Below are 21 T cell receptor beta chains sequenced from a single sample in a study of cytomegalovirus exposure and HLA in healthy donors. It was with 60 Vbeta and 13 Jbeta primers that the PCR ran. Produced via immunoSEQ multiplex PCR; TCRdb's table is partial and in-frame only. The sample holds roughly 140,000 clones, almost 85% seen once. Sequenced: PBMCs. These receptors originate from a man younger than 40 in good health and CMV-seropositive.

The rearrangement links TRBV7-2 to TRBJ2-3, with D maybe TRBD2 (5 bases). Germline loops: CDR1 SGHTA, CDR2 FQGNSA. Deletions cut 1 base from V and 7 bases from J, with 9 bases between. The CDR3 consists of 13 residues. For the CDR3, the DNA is TGTGCCAGCAGCTTAGGAGGGCTGTATACGCAGTATTTT. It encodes CASSLGGLYTQYF.

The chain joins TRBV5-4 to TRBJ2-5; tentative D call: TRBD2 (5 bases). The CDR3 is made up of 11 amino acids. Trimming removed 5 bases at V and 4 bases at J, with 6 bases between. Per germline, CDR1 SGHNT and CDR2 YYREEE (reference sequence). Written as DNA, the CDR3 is TGTGCCAGCAGTGCGGGAGAGACCCAGTACTTC. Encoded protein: CASSAGETQYF.

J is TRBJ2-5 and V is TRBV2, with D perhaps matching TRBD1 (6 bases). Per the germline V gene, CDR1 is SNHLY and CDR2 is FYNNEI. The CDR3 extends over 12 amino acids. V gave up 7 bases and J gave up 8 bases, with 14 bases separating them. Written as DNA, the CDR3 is TGTGCCAGCACCGGACAGACAAGAACCCAGTACTTC. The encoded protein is CASTGQTRTQYF.

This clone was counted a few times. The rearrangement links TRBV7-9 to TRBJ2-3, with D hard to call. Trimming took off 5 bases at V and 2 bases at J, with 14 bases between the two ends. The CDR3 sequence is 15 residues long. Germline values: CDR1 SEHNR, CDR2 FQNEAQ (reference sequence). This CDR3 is CASSRLGDLTDTQYF. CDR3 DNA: TGTGCCAGCAGCCGCCTAGGAGACCTCACAGATACGCAGTATTTT.

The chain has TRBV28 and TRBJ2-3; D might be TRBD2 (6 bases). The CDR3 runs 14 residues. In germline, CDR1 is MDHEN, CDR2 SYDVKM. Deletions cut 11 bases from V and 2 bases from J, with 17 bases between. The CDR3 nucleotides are TGTGCCTGGGGGGAGTTCCCCCTCACAGATACGCAGTATTTT. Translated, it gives CAWGEFPLTDTQYF. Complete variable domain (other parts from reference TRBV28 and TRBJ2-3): DVKVTQSSRYLVKRTGEKVFLECVQDMDHENMFWYRQDPGLGLRLIYFSYDVKMKEKGDIPEGYSVSREKKERFSLILESASTNQTSMYLCAWGEFPLTDTQYFGPGTRLTVL.

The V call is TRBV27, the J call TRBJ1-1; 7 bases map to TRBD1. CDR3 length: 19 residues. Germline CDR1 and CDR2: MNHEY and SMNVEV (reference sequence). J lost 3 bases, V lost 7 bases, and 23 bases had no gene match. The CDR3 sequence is CASTEFWRGRLTEDTEAFF. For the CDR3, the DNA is TGTGCCAGCACAGAGTTCTGGAGGGGGCGATTAACCGAGGACACTGAAGCTTTCTTT.

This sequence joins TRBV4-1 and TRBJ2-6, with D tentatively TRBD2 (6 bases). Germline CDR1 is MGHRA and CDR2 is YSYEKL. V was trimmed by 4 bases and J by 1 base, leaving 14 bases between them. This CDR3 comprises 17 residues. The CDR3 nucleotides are TGCGCCAGCAGCCGGGGACTGACAAGTTCTGGGGCCAACGTCCTGACTTTC. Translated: CASSRGLTSSGANVLTF.

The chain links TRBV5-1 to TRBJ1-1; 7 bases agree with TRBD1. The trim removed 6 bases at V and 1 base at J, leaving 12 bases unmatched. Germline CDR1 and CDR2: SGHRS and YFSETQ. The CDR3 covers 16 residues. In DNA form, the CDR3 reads TGCGCCAGCACAAAAAACACAGGGGTCGGGAACACTGAAGCTTTCTTT. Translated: CASTKNTGVGNTEAFF. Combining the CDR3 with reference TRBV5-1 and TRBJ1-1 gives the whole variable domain KAGVTQTPRYLIKTRGQQVTLSCSPISGHRSVSWYQQTPGQGLQFLFEYFSETQRNKGNFPGRFSGRQFSNSRSEMNVSTLELGDSALYLCASTKNTGVGNTEAFFGQGTRLTVV.

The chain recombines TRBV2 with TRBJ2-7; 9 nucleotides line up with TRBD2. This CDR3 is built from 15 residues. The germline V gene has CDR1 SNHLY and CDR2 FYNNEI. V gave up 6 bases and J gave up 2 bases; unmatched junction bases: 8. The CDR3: CASRATRTSAYEQYF. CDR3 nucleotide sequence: TGTGCCAGCAGGGCTACCCGGACTAGCGCCTACGAGCAGTACTTC. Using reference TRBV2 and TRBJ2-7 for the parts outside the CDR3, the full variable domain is EPEVTQTPSHQVTQMGQEVILRCVPISNHLYFYWYRQILGQKVEFLVSFYNNEISEKSEIFDDQFSVERPDGSNFTLKIRSTKLEDSAMYFCASRATRTSAYEQYFGPGTRLTVT.

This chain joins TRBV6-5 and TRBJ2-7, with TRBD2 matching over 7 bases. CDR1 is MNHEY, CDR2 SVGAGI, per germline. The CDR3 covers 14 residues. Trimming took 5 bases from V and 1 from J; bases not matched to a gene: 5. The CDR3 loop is CASSRAGSSYEQYF. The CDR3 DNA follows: TGTGCCAGCAGTCGAGCGGGGTCTTCCTACGAGCAGTACTTC.

The CDR3 sequence is CASSPFGARDTHQPQHF. The CDR3 coding sequence is TGTGCCAGTAGCCCCTTCGGTGCCCGGGACACCCATCAGCCCCAGCATTTT. V and J are TRBV19 and TRBJ1-5, with a possible D match to TRBD1 (6 bases). Trimming took off 6 bases at V and 5 bases at J, with 23 bases between the two ends. The CDR3 totals 17 residues. Germline CDR1 is LNHDA and CDR2 is SQIVND (reference sequence).

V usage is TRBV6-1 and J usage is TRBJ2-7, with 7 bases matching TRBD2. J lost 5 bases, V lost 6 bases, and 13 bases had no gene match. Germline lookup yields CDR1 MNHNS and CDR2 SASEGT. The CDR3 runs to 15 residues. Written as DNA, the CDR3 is TGTGCCAGCAGCTTCTCTGGGAGGGCTCCAAACGAGCAGTACTTC. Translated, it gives CASSFSGRAPNEQYF.

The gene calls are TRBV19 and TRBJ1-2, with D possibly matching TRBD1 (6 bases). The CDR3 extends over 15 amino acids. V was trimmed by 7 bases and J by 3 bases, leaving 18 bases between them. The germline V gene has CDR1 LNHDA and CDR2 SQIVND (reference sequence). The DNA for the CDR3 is TGTGCCAGTACCATGATGGCAGGGGCGGACTATGGCTACACCTTC. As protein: CASTMMAGADYGYTF. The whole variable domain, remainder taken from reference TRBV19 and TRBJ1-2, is DGGITQSPKYLFRKEGQNVTLSCEQNLNHDAMYWYRQDPGQGLRLIYYSQIVNDFQKGDIAEGYSVSREKKESFPLTVTSAQKNPTAFYLCASTMMAGADYGYTFGSGTRLTVV.

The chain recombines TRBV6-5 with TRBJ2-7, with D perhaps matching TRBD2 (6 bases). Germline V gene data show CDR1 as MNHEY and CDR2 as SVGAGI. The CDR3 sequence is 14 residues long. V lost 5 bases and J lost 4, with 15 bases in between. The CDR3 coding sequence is TGTGCCAGCAGTCTCCGGGAGAGTGAATACGAGCAGTACTTC. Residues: CASSLRESEYEQYF.

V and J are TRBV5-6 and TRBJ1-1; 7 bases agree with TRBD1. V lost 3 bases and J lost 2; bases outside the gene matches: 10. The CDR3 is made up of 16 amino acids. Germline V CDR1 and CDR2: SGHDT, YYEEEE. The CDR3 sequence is CASSSSGTDFNTEAFF. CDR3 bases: TGTGCCAGCAGCTCCTCCGGGACAGACTTTAACACTGAAGCTTTCTTT. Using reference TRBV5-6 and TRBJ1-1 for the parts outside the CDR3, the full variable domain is DAGVTQSPTHLIKTRGQQVTLRCSPKSGHDTVSWYQQALGQGPQFIFQYYEEEERQRGNFPDRFSGHQFPNYSSELNVNALLLGDSALYLCASSSSGTDFNTEAFFGQGTRLTVV.

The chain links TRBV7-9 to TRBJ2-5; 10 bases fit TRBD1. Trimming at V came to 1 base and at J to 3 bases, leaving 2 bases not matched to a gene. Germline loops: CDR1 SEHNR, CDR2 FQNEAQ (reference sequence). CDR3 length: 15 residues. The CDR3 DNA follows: TGTGCCAGCAGCTTAGATGGGACAGGGGAAGAGACCCAGTACTTC. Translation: CASSLDGTGEETQYF. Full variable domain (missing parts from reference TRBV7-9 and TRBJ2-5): DTGVSQNPRHKITKRGQNVTFRCDPISEHNRLYWYRQTLGQGPEFLTYFQNEAQLEKSRLLSDRFSAERPKGSFSTLEIQRTEQGDSAMYLCASSLDGTGEETQYFGPGTRLLVL.

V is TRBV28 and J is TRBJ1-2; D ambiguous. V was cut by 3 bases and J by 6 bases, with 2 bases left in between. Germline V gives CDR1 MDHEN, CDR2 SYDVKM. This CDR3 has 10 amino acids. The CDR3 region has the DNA TGTGCCAGCAGTTTCAATGGCTACACCTTC. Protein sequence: CASSFNGYTF.

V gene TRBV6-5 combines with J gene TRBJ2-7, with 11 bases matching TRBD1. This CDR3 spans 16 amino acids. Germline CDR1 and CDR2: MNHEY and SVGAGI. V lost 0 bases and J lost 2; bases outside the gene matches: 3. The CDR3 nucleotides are TGTGCCAGCAGTTACTCCGGGACAGGGGGAGCCTACGAGCAGTACTTC. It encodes CASSYSGTGGAYEQYF.

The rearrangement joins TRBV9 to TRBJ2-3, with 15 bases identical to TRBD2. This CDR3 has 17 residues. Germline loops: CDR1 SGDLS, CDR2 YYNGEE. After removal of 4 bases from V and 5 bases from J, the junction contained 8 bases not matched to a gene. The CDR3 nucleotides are TGTGCCAGCAGCATCGGGACTAGCGGGGGGCCGGTAGATACGCAGTATTTT. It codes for CASSIGTSGGPVDTQYF.

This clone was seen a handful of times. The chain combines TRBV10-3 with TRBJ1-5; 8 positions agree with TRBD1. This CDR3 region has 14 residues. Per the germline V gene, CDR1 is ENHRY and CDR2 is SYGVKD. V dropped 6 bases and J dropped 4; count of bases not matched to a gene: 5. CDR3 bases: TGTGCCATCAGCGGACAGGGAAGAAATCAGCCCCAGCATTTT. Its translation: CAISGQGRNQPQHF.

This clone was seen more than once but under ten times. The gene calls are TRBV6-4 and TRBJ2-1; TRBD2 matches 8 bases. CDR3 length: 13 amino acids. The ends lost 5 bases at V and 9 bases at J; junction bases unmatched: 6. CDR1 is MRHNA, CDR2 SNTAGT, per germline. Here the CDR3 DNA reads TGTGCCAGCAGTTCCGGGGGGGAATCTGAGCAGTTCTTC. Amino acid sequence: CASSSGGESEQFF.